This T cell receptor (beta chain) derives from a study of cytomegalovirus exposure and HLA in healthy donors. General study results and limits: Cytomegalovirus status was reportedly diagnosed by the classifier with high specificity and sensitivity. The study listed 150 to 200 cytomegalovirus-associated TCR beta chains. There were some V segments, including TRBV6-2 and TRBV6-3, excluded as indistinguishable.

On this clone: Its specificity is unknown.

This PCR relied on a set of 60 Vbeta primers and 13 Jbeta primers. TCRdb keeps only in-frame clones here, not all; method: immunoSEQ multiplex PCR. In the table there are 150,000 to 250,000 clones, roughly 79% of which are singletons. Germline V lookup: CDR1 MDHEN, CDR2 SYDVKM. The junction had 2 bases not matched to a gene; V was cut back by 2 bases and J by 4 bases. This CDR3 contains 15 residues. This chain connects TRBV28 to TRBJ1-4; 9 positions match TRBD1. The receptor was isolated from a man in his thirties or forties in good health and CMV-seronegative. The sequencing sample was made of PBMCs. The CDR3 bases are TGTGCCAGCAGTTTACCGGACAGGGGTAATGAAAAACTGTTTTTT. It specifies CASSLPDRGNEKLFF. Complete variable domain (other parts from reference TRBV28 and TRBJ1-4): DVKVTQSSRYLVKRTGEKVFLECVQDMDHENMFWYRQDPGLGLRLIYFSYDVKMKEKGDIPEGYSVSREKKERFSLILESASTNQTSMYLCASSLPDRGNEKLFFGSGTQLSVL.